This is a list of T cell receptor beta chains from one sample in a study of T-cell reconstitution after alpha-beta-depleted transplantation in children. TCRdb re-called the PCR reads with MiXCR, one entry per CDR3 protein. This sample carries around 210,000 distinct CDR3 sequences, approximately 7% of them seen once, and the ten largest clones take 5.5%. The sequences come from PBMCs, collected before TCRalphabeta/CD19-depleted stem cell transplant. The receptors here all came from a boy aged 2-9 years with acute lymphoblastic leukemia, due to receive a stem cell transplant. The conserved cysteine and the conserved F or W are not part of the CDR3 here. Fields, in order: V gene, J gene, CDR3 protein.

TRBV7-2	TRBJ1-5	ASSLLGGPYSNQPQH
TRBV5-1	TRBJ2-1	ASSTELGGNEQF
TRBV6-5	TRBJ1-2	ASSYSRGPGYGYT
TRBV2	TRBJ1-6	ASGVSPLH
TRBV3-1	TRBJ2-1	ASSQGGSSYNEQF
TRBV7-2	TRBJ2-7	ASSKISGGPPYEQY
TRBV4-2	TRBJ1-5	ASSQEVRNGNQPQH
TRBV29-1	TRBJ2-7	SGGPTSYEQY
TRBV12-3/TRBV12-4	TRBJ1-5	ASSVGRPNQPQH
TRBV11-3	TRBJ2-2	ASSDRRTTGELF
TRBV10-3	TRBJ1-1	AISSGVPNTEAF
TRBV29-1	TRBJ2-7	SATQGGGTYEQY
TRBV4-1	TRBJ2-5	ASSQDPGAETQY
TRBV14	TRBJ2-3	ASSAQTRTDTQY
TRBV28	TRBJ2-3	ASSGDRFVDTQY
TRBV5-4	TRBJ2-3	ASSFQTTDTQY
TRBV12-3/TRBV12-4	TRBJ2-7	ASSLVAGQYYEQY
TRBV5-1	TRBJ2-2	ASSFSGDTGELF
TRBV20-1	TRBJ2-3	SARLPASSTDTQY
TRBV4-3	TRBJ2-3	ASSLWRGATDTQY
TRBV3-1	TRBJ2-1	AADRRATSYNEQF
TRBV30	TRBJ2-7	AWADSALYEQY
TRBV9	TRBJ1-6	ASSPSDRGNSPLH
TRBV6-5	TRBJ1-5	ASSPRGGLFLSNQPQH
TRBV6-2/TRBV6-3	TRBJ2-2	ASSLRTANTGELF
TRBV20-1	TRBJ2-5	SAHVTQVQETQY
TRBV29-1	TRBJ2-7	SVRTGGTYEQY
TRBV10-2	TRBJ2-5	ASSQVGSETQY
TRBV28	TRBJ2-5	ASSFRQPKETQY
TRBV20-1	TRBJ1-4	SARAAYTNEKLF
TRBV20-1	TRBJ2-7	SAEGQASSYEQY
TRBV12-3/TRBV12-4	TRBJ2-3	ASSLYKRGPTDTQY
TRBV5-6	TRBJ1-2	ASSLISTDGYT
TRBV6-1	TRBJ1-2	ASSPLEQVGYT
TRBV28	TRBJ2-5	ASSLFGGAETQY
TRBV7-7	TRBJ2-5	ASSRDRVESQY
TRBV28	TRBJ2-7	ASSSERRGSSEQY
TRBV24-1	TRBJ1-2	ATSPRESGGYT
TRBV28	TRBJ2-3	ASTRQGYTDTQY
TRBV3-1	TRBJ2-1	ARGLAGASANEQF
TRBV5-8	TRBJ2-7	ASSSPRLAGKSYEQY
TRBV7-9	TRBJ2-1	ASSLVTARRVEQF
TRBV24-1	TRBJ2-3	ATSDCRSGACTDTQY
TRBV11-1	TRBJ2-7	ASSRTGSYEQY
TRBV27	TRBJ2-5	ASSLSFMETQY
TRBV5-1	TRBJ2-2	ASSFGAGTSGTGELF
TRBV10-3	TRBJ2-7	AISDSSYEQY
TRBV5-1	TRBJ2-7	ASSIGLAGERGYEQY
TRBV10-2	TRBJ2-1	ASTRLAGADNEQF
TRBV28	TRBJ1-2	ASSYPAGGSGYT
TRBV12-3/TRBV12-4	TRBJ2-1	ASSFGMGPGDKENEQF
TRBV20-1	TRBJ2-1	SAPGLARYNEQF
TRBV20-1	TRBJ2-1	SARDLLAGGPYNEQF
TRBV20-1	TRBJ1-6	SARDSLANNSPLH
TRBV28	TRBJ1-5	ASRHSRGAGFSGQPQH
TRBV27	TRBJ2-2	ASSARGGNTGELF
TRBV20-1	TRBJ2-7	SAAQLAGGAYEQY
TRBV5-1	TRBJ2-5	ASSFTAQETQY
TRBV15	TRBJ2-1	ATSRVAANNEQF
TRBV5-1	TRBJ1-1	ASSSASTLNTEAF